The clone carrying this TCR beta chain has only a few counts. The antigen is not known. The sample comes from a study of beta chain features in type 1 diabetes. Sequencing targeted expressed TCRB transcripts, as all isolated RNA had been reverse transcribed. Profiled with immunoSEQ multiplex PCR; TCRdb holds only in-frame clones, not every one. The sample contains more than 150,000 clones, 11% of which appear only once. Study-wide results and caveats: Whether HLA type affects TCRB rearrangement stayed undetermined in the present work. Across all four CD4+ subsets, people with type 1 diabetes showed modestly shorter TCRB CDR3s.

Trimming removed 1 base from V and 2 bases from J; junction bases left unmatched: 8. CDR1 SGHTA and CDR2 FQGNSA come from the germline V gene. The CDR3 spans 18 residues. The purity of all sorted populations exceeded 95%. The source is a man aged 18 to 30 in good health. This sequence joins TRBV7-2 and TRBJ2-7; 13 bases are shared with TRBD2. Sequencing was carried out using central memory CD4+ T cells from blood. The DNA of the CDR3 is TGTGCCAGCAGCTTAGTCTCCACTAGCGGGAGGGGCGCCTACGAGCAGTACTTC. Its translation is CASSLVSTSGRGAYEQYF.